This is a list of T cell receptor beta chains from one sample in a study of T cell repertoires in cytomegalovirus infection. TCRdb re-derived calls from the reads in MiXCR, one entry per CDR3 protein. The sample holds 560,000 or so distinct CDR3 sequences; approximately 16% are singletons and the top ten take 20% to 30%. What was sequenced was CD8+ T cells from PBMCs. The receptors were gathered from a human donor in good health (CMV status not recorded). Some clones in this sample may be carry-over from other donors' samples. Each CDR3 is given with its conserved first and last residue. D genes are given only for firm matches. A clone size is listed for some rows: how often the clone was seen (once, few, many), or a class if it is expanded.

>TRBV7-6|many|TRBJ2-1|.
TGTGCCAGCAGCGCCGCCGGGAATTACAATGAGCAGTTCTTC
CASSAAGNYNEQFF
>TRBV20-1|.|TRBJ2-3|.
TGCAGTGCTAGTGCAGGGCCCGAGGATACGCAGTATTTT
CSASAGPEDTQYF
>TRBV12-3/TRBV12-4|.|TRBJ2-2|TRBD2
TGTGCCGCTCGTCGAACGGGAGGAAACACCGGGGAGCTGTTTTTT
CAARRTGGNTGELFF
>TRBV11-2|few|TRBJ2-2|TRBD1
TGTGCCAGCAGCTCACTCGGGACAGGGAACACCGGGGAGCTGTTTTTT
CASSSLGTGNTGELFF
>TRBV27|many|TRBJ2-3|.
TGTGCCAGCAGCCTTCTTCGATCTAAGGGCACAGATACGCAGTATTTT
CASSLLRSKGTDTQYF
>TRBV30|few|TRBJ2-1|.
TGTGCCTGGAGCGGGGTCAATGAGCAGTTCTTC
CAWSGVNEQFF
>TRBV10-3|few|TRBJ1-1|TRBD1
TGTGCCATCAGTGAGTCAGGACAGGGCGTAAACACTGAAGCTTTCTTT
CAISESGQGVNTEAFF
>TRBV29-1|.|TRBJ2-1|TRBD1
TGCAGCGTCGGGACAGGGGCGTACAATGAGCAGTTCTTC
CSVGTGAYNEQFF
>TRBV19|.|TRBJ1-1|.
TGTGTCAGTAGTGCGACCAGGTGGGGGAACACTGAAGCTTTCTTT
CVSSATRWGNTEAFF
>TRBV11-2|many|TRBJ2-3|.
TGTGCCAGCTCTCCTGGGGGGCGGAGCGGAGATACGCAGTATTTT
CASSPGGRSGDTQYF
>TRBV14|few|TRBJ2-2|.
TGTGCCAGCAGCGTCGACATGAACGGGGAGCTGTTTTTT
CASSVDMNGELFF
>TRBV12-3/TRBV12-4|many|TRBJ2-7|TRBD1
TGTGCCAGCAGAGATCCGGGACAGGGCCACGAGCAGTACTTC
CASRDPGQGHEQYF
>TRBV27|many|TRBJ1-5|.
TGTGCCAGCAGTTTATTCCATAGCAATCAGCCCCAGCATTTT
CASSLFHSNQPQHF
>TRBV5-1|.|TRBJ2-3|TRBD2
TGCGCCAGCCTTTCGGAAGGGCGGGAGGCCACAGATACGCAGTATTTT
CASLSEGREATDTQYF
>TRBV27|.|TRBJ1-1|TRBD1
TGTGCCAGCAAGTTAGGACAGGGGAGGACTGAAGCTTTCTTT
CASKLGQGRTEAFF
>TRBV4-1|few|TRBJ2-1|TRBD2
TGCGCCAGCAGCCTGATGGGAGCGGGATCCTACAATGAGCAGTTCTTC
CASSLMGAGSYNEQFF
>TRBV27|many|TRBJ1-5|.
TGTGCCAGCAGTTTACTAATTTCTGACAGGATCAATCAGCCCCAGCATTTT
CASSLLISDRINQPQHF
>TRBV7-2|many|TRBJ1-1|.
TGTGCCAGCAGCTTGAATAAGAACACTGAAGCTTTCTTT
CASSLNKNTEAFF
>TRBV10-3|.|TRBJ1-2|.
TGTGCCATCAGGGGGATTTTGGGTGTGTATGGCTACACCTTC
CAIRGILGVYGYTF
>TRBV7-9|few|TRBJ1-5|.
TGTGCCAGCAGCTCAGGGGAGTGGGGCAATCAGCCCCAGCATTTT
CASSSGEWGNQPQHF
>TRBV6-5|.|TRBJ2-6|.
TGTGCCAGCAGTTACTCGGGGACACCTACCCTCTCTGGGGCCAACGTCCTGACTTTC
CASSYSGTPTLSGANVLTF
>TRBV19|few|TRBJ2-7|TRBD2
TGTGCCAGTAGTACCACTAGCGGGACTTCCTACGAGCAGTACTTC
CASSTTSGTSYEQYF
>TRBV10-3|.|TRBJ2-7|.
TGTGCCATCAGAGAAACGAACAGGGAGGGGGTTTACGAGCAGTACTTC
CAIRETNREGVYEQYF
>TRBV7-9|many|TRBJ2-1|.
TGTGCCAGCAGCCCGCCAGGACCGGACAATGAGCAGTTCTTC
CASSPPGPDNEQFF
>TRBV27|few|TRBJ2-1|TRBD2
TGTGCCAGCAGTTTATCCCCTACTAGCGCTTCCTACAATGAGCAGTTCTTC
CASSLSPTSASYNEQFF
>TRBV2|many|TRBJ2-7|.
TGTGCCAGCAGTGCAGGATTCTTCTACGAGCAGTACTTC
CASSAGFFYEQYF
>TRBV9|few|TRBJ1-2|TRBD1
TGTGCCAGCAGCGATGGACAGGGCGAAAGATTTGGCTACACCTTC
CASSDGQGERFGYTF
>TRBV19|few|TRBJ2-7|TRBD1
TGTGCCAGTAGTATGGGACAGTTCTACGAGCAGTACTTC
CASSMGQFYEQYF
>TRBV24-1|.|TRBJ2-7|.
TGTGCCACCAGTGATTTGTCGACCGAGCAGTACTTC
CATSDLSTEQYF
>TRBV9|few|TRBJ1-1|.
TGTGCCAGCAGCGCTTCCGGGAAGGCGAACACTGAAGCTTTCTTT
CASSASGKANTEAFF
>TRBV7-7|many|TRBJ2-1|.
TGTGCTAGCAGCCTCGGAGCGTCCCACTCCTACAATGAGCAGTTCTTC
CASSLGASHSYNEQFF
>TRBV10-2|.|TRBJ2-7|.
TGCGCCAGCAGTGAGGCGGCGTGGGAGCAGTACTTC
CASSEAAWEQYF
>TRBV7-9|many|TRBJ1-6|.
TGTGCCAGCAGCCTTGATCCCGGGCAGTATAATTCACCCCTCCACTTT
CASSLDPGQYNSPLHF
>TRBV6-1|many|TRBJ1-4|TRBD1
TGTGCCAGCAGTGACCGGGACAGGACTTTCGAGGTCGGTGAAAAACTGTTTTTT
CASSDRDRTFEVGEKLFF
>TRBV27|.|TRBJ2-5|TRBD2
TGTGCCAGCAGTCCAACTAGCGGGAGCCACCCAGAGGCCCAGTACTTC
CASSPTSGSHPEAQYF
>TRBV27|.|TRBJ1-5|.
TGTGCCAGCAGCCCTAAAACTAGCAATCAGCCCCAGCATTTT
CASSPKTSNQPQHF
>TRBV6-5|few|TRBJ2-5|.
TGTGCCAGCAGTTACTCGTTTAGCGGCGGAGAGACCCAGTACTTC
CASSYSFSGGETQYF
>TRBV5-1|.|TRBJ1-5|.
TGCGCCAGCAGCTTGGACCCTAGCAATCAGCCCCAGCATTTT
CASSLDPSNQPQHF
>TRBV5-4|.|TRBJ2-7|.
TGTGCCAGCAGCGGCCCGGACAAGGACTACGAGCAGTACTTC
CASSGPDKDYEQYF
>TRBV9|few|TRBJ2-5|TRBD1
TGTGCCAGCAGCGTAACAGGGGGCGAGTCGGAAGAGACCCAGTACTTC
CASSVTGGESEETQYF
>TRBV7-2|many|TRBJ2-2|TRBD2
TGTGCCAGCAGCTTAGGAGGCGGGGGGGCGCGAACCGGGGAGCTGTTTTTT
CASSLGGGGARTGELFF
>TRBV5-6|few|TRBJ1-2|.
TGTGCCAGCAGCTTAGGACTTGCAGGCTACACCTTC
CASSLGLAGYTF
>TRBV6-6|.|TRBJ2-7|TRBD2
TGTGCCAGCAGTTACTCGGACCCTACTAGCGCGACCTACGAGCAGTACTTC
CASSYSDPTSATYEQYF
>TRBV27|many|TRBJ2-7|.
TGTGCCAGCAGTTTTACAGTCCCCTACGAGCAGTACTTC
CASSFTVPYEQYF
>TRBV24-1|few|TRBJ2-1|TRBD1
TGTGCCACCAGAGGACAGGGAGACAATGAGCAGTTCTTC
CATRGQGDNEQFF
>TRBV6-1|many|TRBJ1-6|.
TGTGCCAGCGGATCGGCCGGGTCGGATTCACCCCTCCACTTT
CASGSAGSDSPLHF
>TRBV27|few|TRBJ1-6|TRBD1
TGTGCCAGCGCCGTCCCCGGGACAGTAGATTCACCCCTCCACTTT
CASAVPGTVDSPLHF
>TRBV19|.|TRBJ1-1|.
TGTGCCAGTAGTACCCCTCGGCCGCTCGCCACTGAAGCTTTCTTT
CASSTPRPLATEAFF
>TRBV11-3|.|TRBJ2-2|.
TGTGCCAGCAGCTCCTCATGGGGCACCGGGGAGCTGTTTTTT
CASSSSWGTGELFF
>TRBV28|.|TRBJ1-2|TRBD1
TGTGCCAGCAGTGTCGGGACAGCCGCTTTGAACTATGGCCACACCTTC
CASSVGTAALNYGHTF